This passage covers 24 T cell receptor beta chains from one sample sequenced in a study of STAT5B mutations in CD4+ large granular lymphocyte leukemia. Measured with immunoSEQ multiplex PCR; TCRdb has only the in-frame clones, and not every one. The table lists fewer than 35,000 clones, roughly 71% of them singletons. Sequenced input: CD4+ T cells from blood buffy coats. These receptor sequences come from a human donor in good health.

CDR3 in amino acids: CASNPKGTNEQFF. CDR3 in DNA: TGTGCCAGCAACCCCAAAGGGACAAATGAGCAGTTCTTC. The gene calls are TRBV6-1 and TRBJ2-1, with D perhaps matching TRBD1 (6 bases). V was clipped by 7 bases and J by 7 bases, with 14 bases between them. Germline lookup yields CDR1 MNHNS and CDR2 SASEGT. The CDR3 spans 13 residues.

The chain uses TRBV11-3 and TRBJ2-2; no definite D call. The CDR3 has 12 amino acids. Germline lookup yields CDR1 SGHNT and CDR2 YENEEA. V lost 4 bases and J 3 bases, leaving 3 bases between the germline ends. The CDR3 DNA reads TGTGCCAGCAGCTCGGACACCGGGGAGCTGTTTTTT. Its translation is CASSSDTGELFF.

V and J are TRBV5-1 and TRBJ2-4; no reliable D call. CDR3 size: 15 residues. Trimming stripped 1 base from V and 0 bases from J, with 8 bases between. Per germline, CDR1 SGHRS and CDR2 YFSETQ. For the CDR3, the DNA is TGCGCCAGCAGCTTGACGTCCTTAGCCAAAAACATTCAGTACTTC. Translated: CASSLTSLAKNIQYF.

This clone is a singleton in its sample. This chain uses TRBV4-2 with TRBJ2-5; 10 bases align to TRBD2. With V trimmed by 1 base and J by 4 bases, 6 bases remained unmatched. CDR3 size: 16 residues. CDR1 is LGHNA and CDR2 is YNFKEQ in the germline V gene. CDR3 sequence (DNA): TGTGCCAGCAGCCAAGTAAGCGGGGGGGCCCGAGAGACCCAGTACTTC. Its protein product is CASSQVSGGARETQYF.

This CDR3 reads CASTQENTRRDTQYF. CDR3 nucleotides: TGTGCCAGTACCCAAGAGAATACCCGAAGGGATACGCAGTATTTT. The chain carries TRBV19 and TRBJ2-3; no definite D call. From germline, CDR1 is LNHDA and CDR2 SQIVND (reference sequence). Between the trimmed V and J ends, which lost 7 bases and 6 bases, there was a span of 20 bases. This CDR3 has 15 residues.

J is TRBJ1-1 and V is TRBV2, with D possibly being TRBD1 (6 bases). The CDR3 totals 16 residues. Germline values: CDR1 SNHLY, CDR2 FYNNEI. V lost 4 bases to trimming and J lost 2 bases, with 17 bases between them. The CDR3 DNA follows: TGTGCCAGCAGTGGCCGCTACACAGGGTCTAACACTGAAGCTTTCTTT. Encoded protein: CASSGRYTGSNTEAFF.

The chain joins TRBV6-5 to TRBJ1-2, with D possibly TRBD1 on 5 matching bases. CDR1 and CDR2 from the germline V gene are MNHEY and SVGAGI. The CDR3 runs 14 residues. The V end was cut by 5 bases, the J end by 2 bases, with 12 bases between. The DNA of the CDR3 is TGTGCCAGCAGTAGGGCAGGGAGGAACTATGGCTACACCTTC. Protein product: CASSRAGRNYGYTF.

This clone turned up a few times. The gene calls are TRBV9 and TRBJ2-3; weak D call: TRBD1 (6 bases). CDR1 is SGDLS and CDR2 is YYNGEE in the germline V gene. This CDR3 spans 14 amino acids. Trimming left V 2 bases short and J 4 bases short, with 11 bases between. The CDR3 sequence is CASSVRQASDTQYF. CDR3 in DNA: TGTGCCAGCAGCGTCCGACAGGCTTCAGATACGCAGTATTTT.

The genes are TRBV2 and TRBJ1-2; D may be TRBD1 (6 bases). Germline values: CDR1 SNHLY, CDR2 FYNNEI. Trimming pared 6 bases from V and 4 bases from J, leaving 12 bases between. CDR3 length equals 13 residues. The chain's CDR3 is CASSEDRVYGYTF. As DNA, the CDR3 is TGTGCCAGCAGCGAGGACAGAGTCTATGGCTACACCTTC.

The chain combines TRBV19 with TRBJ1-6; D is undetermined. The CDR3 consists of 13 residues. Between the trimmed V and J ends, which lost 2 bases and 10 bases, there was a span of 9 bases. CDR1 and CDR2 from the germline V gene are LNHDA and SQIVND (reference sequence). The CDR3 DNA sequence: TGTGCCAGTAGTATAACACTCCAATCACCCCTCCACTTT. This sequence encodes CASSITLQSPLHF. Supplemented by reference TRBV19 and TRBJ1-6, the full variable domain reads DGGITQSPKYLFRKEGQNVTLSCEQNLNHDAMYWYRQDPGQGLRLIYYSQIVNDFQKGDIAEGYSVSREKKESFPLTVTSAQKNPTAFYLCASSITLQSPLHFGNGTRLTVT.

The V and J genes are TRBV5-8 and TRBJ1-1; 8 nucleotides line up with TRBD1. V shed 5 bases and J 5 bases; nucleotides not matched to a gene: 8. CDR3 length: 14 amino acids. Germline-derived CDR1 and CDR2 are SGHTS and YDEGEE. CDR3 coding DNA: TGTGCCAGCAGAAATGGACAGGGCTGGACTGAAGCTTTCTTT. It is translated as CASRNGQGWTEAFF. The variable domain in full, with the rest retrieved from reference TRBV5-8 and TRBJ1-1, is EAGVTQSPTHLIKTRGQQATLRCSPISGHTSVYWYQQALGLGLQFLLWYDEGEERNRGNFPPRFSGRQFPNYSSELNVNALELEDSALYLCASRNGQGWTEAFFGQGTRLTVV.

The chain employs TRBV11-2 and TRBJ2-7, with no clear D. Germline CDR1 and CDR2: SGHAT and FQNNGV. V lost 1 base and J lost 4, with 8 bases in between. CDR3 length: 13 residues. The CDR3 sequence: CASSLGEGYEQYF. Written as DNA, the CDR3 is TGTGCCAGCAGCTTAGGGGAAGGATACGAGCAGTACTTC. Full variable domain (rest looked up from reference TRBV11-2 and TRBJ2-7): EAGVAQSPRYKIIEKRQSVAFWCNPISGHATLYWYQQILGQGPKLLIQFQNNGVVDDSQLPKDRFSAERLKGVDSTLKIQPAKLEDSAVYLCASSLGEGYEQYFGPGTRLTVT.

The chain links TRBV6-6 to TRBJ2-7; a possible D gene is TRBD1 (6 bases). The V gene's germline CDR1 is MNHNY and CDR2 SVGAGI (reference sequence). CDR3 size: 14 residues. Trimming stripped 8 bases from V and 1 base from J, with 15 bases between. CDR3 residues: CASCERGNSYEQYF. The CDR3 bases are TGTGCCAGCTGTGAGAGGGGGAATTCCTACGAGCAGTACTTC.

V usage is TRBV2 and J usage is TRBJ2-3, with D perhaps matching TRBD1 (6 bases). This CDR3 is 16 amino acids long. CDR1 is SNHLY and CDR2 is FYNNEI in the germline V gene. The V end was cut by 4 bases, the J end by 2 bases, with 16 bases between. This CDR3 is CASSVQGPQTTDTQYF. The CDR3 DNA is TGTGCCAGCAGTGTCCAGGGGCCCCAGACCACAGATACGCAGTATTTT.

The chain employs TRBV19 and TRBJ2-5, with 7 bases fitting TRBD2. With V trimmed by 6 bases and J by 2 bases, 6 bases remained unmatched. The CDR3 extends over 14 amino acids. From germline, CDR1 is LNHDA and CDR2 SQIVND (reference sequence). Here the CDR3 reads CASSIMGGQETQYF. The CDR3 DNA follows: TGTGCCAGTAGCATTATGGGGGGGCAAGAGACCCAGTACTTC.

In its sample, this clone was seen a few times. CDR3 in amino acids: CASSLMGTNEKLFF. The CDR3 coding sequence is TGTGCCAGCAGCTTAATGGGTACTAATGAAAAACTGTTTTTT. The J gene is TRBJ1-4, the V gene TRBV7-9; D not resolved. This CDR3 has 14 residues. Trimming pared 2 bases from V and 2 bases from J, leaving 6 bases between. In germline, CDR1 is SEHNR, CDR2 FQNEAQ (reference sequence).

This clone showed up just once. The rearrangement uses TRBV5-6 and TRBJ1-4; maybe TRBD1 (6 bases). The CDR3 sequence is 14 residues long. Trimming took off 0 bases at V and 6 bases at J, with 9 bases between the two ends. CDR1 is SGHDT and CDR2 is YYEEEE in the germline V gene. CDR3 DNA sequence: TGTGCCAGCAGCTTGGGGGGGCTATATGAAAAACTGTTTTTT. It translates to CASSLGGLYEKLFF.

The CDR3: CASSATGGKSYEQYF. In nucleotides, the CDR3 is TGTGCCAGCAGCGCGACAGGGGGGAAATCCTACGAGCAGTACTTC. V is TRBV5-4 and J is TRBJ2-7; 9 nucleotides agree with TRBD1. V shed 4 bases, J shed 1 base, and the junction held 6 bases outside the gene matches. CDR3 length: 15 residues. CDR1 SGHNT and CDR2 YYREEE come from the germline V gene (reference sequence).

This clone was picked up a small number of times. The junction shows a germline mismatch at one end, possibly a read error. This chain connects TRBV6-1 to TRBJ1-2; no clear D gene. CDR1 is MNHNS, CDR2 SASEGT, per germline. The CDR3 is made up of 10 amino acids. CDR3 in amino acids: CASRDYSYTF. CDR3 bases: TGTGCCAGCAGGGACTATAGCTACACCTTC.

The V call is TRBV7-2, the J call TRBJ1-5; the D gene is possibly TRBD1 (6 bases). Germline V gene data show CDR1 as SGHTA and CDR2 as FQGNSA. The CDR3 loop spans 16 amino acids. The germline V and J ends were trimmed by 1 base and 5 bases, with 15 bases remaining between them. The CDR3 region has the DNA TGTGCCAGCAGCTTAGATAACAGGGTGGGCGATCAGCCCCAGCATTTT. Its protein product is CASSLDNRVGDQPQHF.

A single count supports this clone. The limits of the CDR3 on the DNA are not certain, so only TCRdb's listed CDR3 is given. This chain links TRBV10-2 with TRBJ2-1; the D segment call TRBD2 is taken from the table without a DNA check. Germline V gene data show CDR1 as WSHSY and CDR2 as SAAADI. The CDR3 numbers 16 amino acids, ends counted. CDR3: CASSTSGLAFYNEQFF.

This clone has only a few counts. This chain links TRBV5-4 with TRBJ1-3; a possible D gene is TRBD1 (5 bases). The CDR3 totals 16 residues. CDR1 is SGHNT and CDR2 is YYREEE in the germline V gene (reference sequence). Trimming shortened V by 0 bases and J by 2 bases, and 12 bases separated the two germline ends. CDR3 nucleotides: TGTGCCAGCAGCTTGGAGATGGGACTTACTGGAAACACCATATATTTT. Its translation is CASSLEMGLTGNTIYF.

The V and J genes are TRBV2 and TRBJ1-5; D is undetermined. The CDR3 has 14 residues. Trimming stripped 4 bases from V and 2 bases from J, with 9 bases between. CDR1 is SNHLY and CDR2 is FYNNEI in the germline V gene. The CDR3, as DNA: TGTGCCAGCAGTGGAGTCGGCGGCAATCAGCCCCAGCATTTT. The encoded protein is CASSGVGGNQPQHF.

J is TRBJ2-3 and V is TRBV11-2; unclear D gene. CDR1 is SGHAT, CDR2 FQNNGV, per germline. CDR3 length: 12 amino acids. V was pared by 4 bases and J by 7 bases, with 9 bases between. As DNA, the CDR3 is TGTGCCAGCAGCTCCGGATTCCATACGCAGTATTTT. It codes for CASSSGFHTQYF.